These T cell receptor beta chains were read from a single sample in a study of T cells expressing NK-cell markers. TCRdb re-called the 5' RACE reads and shows each CDR3 protein once, DNA omitted. The listing records hundreds of thousands of distinct CDR3 sequences. Sequencing was carried out using blood T cells: a sorted CD56 or NKG2C T cell subset, CD4+ or CD8+ T cells, or bulk PBMC T cells (not recorded which). These TCRs come from a man aged 18-75 years in good health. CDR3s include the opening cysteine and the closing phenylalanine or tryptophan.

v_gene: TRBV11-3; j_gene: TRBJ1-4; CDR3aa: CASSPRGPLNEKLFF
v_gene: TRBV12-2; j_gene: TRBJ1-1; CDR3aa: CASRLGVPNTEAFF
v_gene: TRBV4-1; j_gene: TRBJ1-1; CDR3aa: CASSPPTGGYTEAFF
v_gene: TRBV12-3/TRBV12-4; j_gene: TRBJ2-5; CDR3aa: CASSPQRLIQETQYF
v_gene: TRBV28; j_gene: TRBJ2-5; CDR3aa: CASTTRTGVVETQYF
v_gene: TRBV7-9; j_gene: TRBJ1-2; CDR3aa: CASSLGRGTNYGYTF
v_gene: TRBV4-1; j_gene: TRBJ2-3; CDR3aa: CASSQDRSFADTQYF
v_gene: TRBV19; j_gene: TRBJ1-5; CDR3aa: CASRFLFRGHQPQHF
v_gene: TRBV7-7; j_gene: TRBJ2-3; CDR3aa: CASSLVAGAWDTQYF
v_gene: TRBV10-2; j_gene: TRBJ2-5; CDR3aa: CASSESMGGKETQYF